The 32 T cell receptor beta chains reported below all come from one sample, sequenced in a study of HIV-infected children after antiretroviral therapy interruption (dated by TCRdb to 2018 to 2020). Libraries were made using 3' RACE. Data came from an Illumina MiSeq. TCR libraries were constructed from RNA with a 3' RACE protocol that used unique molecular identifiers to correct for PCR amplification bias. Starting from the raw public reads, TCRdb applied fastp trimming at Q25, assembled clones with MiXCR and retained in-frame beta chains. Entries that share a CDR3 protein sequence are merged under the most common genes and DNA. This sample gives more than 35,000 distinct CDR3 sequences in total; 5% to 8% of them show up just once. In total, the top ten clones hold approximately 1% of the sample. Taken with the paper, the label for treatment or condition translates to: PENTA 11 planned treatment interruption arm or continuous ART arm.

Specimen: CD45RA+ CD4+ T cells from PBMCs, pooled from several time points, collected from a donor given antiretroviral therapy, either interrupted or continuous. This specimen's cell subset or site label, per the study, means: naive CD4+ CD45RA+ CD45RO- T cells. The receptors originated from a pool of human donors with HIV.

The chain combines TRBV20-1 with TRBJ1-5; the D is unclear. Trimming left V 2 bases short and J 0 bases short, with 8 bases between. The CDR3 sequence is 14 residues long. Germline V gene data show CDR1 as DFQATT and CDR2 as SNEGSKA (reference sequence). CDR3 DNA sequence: TGCAGTGCTAGAATCCCCGATAGCAATCAGCCCCAGCATTTT. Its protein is CSARIPDSNQPQHF.

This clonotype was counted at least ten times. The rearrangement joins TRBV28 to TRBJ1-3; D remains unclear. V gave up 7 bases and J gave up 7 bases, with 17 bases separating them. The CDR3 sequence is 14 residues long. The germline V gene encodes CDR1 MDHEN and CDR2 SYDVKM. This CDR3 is CASIPGPIGNTIYF. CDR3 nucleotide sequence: TGTGCCAGCATCCCGGGCCCCATCGGGAACACCATATATTTT.

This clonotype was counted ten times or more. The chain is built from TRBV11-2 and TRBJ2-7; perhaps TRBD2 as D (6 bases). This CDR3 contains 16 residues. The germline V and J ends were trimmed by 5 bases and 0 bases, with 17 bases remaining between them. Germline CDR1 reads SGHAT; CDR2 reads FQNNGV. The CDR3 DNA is TGTGCCAGCAGCCAGAGCGGGTGGGCCCTCTCCTACGAGCAGTACTTC. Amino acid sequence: CASSQSGWALSYEQYF.

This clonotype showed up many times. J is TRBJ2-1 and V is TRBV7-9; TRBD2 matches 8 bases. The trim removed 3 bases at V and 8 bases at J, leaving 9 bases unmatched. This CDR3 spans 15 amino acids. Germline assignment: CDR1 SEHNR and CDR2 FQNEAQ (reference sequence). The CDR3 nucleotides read TGTGCCAGCAGCTTTTTCCGGGGGGGCGGCGATGAGCAGTTCTTC. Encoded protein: CASSFFRGGGDEQFF. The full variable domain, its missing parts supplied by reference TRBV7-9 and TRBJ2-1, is DTGVSQNPRHKITKRGQNVTFRCDPISEHNRLYWYRQTLGQGPEFLTYFQNEAQLEKSRLLSDRFSAERPKGSFSTLEIQRTEQGDSAMYLCASSFFRGGGDEQFFGPGTRLTVL.

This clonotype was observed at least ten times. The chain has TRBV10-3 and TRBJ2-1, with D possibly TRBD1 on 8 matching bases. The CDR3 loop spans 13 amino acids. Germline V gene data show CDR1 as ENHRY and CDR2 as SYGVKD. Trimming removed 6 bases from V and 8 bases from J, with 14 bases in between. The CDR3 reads CAIRRQGRDEQFF. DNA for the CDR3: TGTGCCATCAGGAGACAGGGGAGGGATGAGCAGTTCTTC.

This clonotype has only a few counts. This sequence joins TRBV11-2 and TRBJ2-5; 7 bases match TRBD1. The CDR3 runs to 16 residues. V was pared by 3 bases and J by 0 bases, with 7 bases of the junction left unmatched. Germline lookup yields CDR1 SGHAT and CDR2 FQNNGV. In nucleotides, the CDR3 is TGTGCCAGCAGCTTGATGAGGCAGGGGGACCAAGAGACCCAGTACTTC. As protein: CASSLMRQGDQETQYF.

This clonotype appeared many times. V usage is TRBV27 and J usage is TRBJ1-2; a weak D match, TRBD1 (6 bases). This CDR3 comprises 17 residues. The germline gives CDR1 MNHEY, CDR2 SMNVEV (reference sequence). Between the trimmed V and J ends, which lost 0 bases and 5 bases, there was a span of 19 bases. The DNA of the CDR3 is TGTGCCAGCAGTTTATCCGGGGGGGCGAGGGGGACATATGGCTACACCTTC. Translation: CASSLSGGARGTYGYTF.

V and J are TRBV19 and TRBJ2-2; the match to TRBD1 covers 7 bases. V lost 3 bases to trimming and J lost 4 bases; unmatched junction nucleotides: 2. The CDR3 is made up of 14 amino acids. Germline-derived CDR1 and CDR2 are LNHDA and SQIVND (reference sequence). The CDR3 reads CASSIGQATGELFF. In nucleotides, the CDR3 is TGTGCCAGTAGTATCGGACAGGCCACCGGGGAGCTGTTTTTT.

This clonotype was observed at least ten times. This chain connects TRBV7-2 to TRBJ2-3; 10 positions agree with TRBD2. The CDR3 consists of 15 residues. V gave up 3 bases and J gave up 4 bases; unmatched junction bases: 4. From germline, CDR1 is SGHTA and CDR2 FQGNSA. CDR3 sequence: CASSLASGGSDTQYF. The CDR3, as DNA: TGTGCCAGCAGCTTGGCTAGCGGGGGATCAGATACGCAGTATTTT.

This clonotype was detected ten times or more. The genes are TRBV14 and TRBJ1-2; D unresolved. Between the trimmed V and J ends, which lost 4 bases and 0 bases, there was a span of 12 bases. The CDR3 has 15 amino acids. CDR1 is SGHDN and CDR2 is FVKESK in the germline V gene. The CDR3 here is CASSPSPSANYGYTF. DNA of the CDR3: TGTGCCAGCAGCCCGAGCCCCTCAGCTAACTATGGCTACACCTTC. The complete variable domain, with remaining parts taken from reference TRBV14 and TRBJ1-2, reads EAGVTQFPSHSVIEKGQTVTLRCDPISGHDNLYWYRRVMGKEIKFLLHFVKESKQDESGMPNNRFLAERTGGTYSTLKVQPAELEDSGVYFCASSPSPSANYGYTFGSGTRLTVV.

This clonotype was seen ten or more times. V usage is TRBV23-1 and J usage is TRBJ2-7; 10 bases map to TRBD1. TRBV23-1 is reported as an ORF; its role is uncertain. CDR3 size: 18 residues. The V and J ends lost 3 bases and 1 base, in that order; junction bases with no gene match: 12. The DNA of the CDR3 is TGCGCCAGCAGTCACTCCACCGCGGGACAGGGGAGGTCCTACGAGCAGTACTTC. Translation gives CASSHSTAGQGRSYEQYF.

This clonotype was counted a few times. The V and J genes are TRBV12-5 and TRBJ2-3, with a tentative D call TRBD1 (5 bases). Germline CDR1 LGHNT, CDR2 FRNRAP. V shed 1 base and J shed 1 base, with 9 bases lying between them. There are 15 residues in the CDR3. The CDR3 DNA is TGTGCTAGTGGTTTGGGAACAGGTCGCACAGATACGCAGTATTTT. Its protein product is CASGLGTGRTDTQYF.

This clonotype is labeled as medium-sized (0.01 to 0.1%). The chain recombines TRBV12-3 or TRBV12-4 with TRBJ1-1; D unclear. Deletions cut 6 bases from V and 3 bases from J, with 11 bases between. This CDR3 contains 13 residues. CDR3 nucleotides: TGTGCCAGCAGCCCCGATGGGGACACTGAAGCTTTCTTT. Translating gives CASSPDGDTEAFF.

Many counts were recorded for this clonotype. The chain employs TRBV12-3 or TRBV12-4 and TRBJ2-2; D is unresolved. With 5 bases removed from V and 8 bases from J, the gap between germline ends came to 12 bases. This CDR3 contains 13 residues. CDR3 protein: CASSPQSSGELFF. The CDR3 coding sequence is TGTGCCAGCAGTCCGCAAAGCAGTGGGGAGCTGTTTTTT.

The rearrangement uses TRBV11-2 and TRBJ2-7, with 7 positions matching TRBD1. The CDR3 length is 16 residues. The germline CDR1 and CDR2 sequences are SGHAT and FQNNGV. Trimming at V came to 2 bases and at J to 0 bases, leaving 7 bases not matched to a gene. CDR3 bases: TGTGCCAGCAGCTTACTATCCAGGGGGAGCTCCTACGAGCAGTACTTC. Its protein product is CASSLLSRGSSYEQYF.

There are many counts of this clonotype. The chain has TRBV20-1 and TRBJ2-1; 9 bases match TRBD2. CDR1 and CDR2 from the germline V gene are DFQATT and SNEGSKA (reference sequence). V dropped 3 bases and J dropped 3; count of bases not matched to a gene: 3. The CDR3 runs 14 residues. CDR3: CSASRSGSYNEQFF. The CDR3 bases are TGCAGTGCTAGTCGTAGCGGGAGCTACAATGAGCAGTTCTTC.

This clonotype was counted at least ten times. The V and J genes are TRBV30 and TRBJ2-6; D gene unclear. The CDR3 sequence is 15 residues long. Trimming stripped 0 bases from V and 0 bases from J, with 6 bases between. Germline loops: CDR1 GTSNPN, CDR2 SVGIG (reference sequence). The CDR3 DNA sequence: TGTGCCTGGAGTGTAGGGTCCTCTGGGGCCAACGTCCTGACTTTC. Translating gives CAWSVGSSGANVLTF.

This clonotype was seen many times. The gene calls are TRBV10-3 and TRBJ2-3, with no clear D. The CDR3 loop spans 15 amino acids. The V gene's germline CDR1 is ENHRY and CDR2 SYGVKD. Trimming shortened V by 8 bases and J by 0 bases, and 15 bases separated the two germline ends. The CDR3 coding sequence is TGTGCCATCGGTCGACATGACTCTAGCACAGATACGCAGTATTTT. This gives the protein CAIGRHDSSTDTQYF.

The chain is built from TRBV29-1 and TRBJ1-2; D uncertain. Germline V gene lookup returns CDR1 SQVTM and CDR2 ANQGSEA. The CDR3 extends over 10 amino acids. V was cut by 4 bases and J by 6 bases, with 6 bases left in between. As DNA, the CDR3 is TGCAGCGTTGCCGACCATGGCTACACCTTC. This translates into CSVADHGYTF.

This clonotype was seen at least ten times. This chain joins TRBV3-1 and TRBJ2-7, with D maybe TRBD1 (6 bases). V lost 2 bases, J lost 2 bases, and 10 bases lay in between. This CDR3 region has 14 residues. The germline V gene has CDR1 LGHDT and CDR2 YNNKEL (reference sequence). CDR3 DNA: TGTGCCAGCAGCCAATCCGGGACAACCTACGAGCAGTACTTC. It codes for CASSQSGTTYEQYF.

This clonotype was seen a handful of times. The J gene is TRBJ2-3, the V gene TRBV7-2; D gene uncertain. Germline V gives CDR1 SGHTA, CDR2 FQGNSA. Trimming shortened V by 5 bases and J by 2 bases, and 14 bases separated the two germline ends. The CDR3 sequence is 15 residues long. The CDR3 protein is CASSVGDGSTDTQYF. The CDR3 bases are TGTGCCAGCAGCGTCGGCGACGGGTCCACAGATACGCAGTATTTT.

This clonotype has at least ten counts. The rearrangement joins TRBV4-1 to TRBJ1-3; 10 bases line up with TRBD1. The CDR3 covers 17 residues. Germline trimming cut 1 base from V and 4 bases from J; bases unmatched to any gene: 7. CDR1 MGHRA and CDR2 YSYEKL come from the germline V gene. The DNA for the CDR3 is TGCGCCAGCAGCCAAGGAAGACAGGGGGCGCGGGGAAACACCATATATTTT. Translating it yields CASSQGRQGARGNTIYF.

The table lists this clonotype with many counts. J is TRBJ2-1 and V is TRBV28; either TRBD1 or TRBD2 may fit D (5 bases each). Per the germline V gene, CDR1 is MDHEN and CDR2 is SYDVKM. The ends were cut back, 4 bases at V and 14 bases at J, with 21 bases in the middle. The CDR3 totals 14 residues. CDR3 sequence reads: CASSSKPGRQLEFF. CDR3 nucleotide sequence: TGTGCCAGCAGTTCAAAACCGGGACGACAATTGGAGTTCTTC.

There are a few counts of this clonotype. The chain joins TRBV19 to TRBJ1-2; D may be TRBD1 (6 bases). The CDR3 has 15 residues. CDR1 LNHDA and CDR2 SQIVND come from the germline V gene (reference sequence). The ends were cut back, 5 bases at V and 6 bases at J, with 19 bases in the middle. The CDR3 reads CASSSGTLFLDGYTF. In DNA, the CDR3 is TGTGCCAGTAGTTCCGGGACATTGTTCCTGGATGGCTACACCTTC.

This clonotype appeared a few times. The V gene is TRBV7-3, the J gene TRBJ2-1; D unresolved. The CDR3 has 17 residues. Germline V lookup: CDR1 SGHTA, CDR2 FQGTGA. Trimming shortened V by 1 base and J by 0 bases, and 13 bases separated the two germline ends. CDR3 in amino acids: CASSLKGGRSSYNEQFF. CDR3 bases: TGTGCCAGCAGCTTAAAGGGTGGGCGGAGCTCCTACAATGAGCAGTTCTTC.

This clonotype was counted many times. The chain's CDR3 is CASTPSWVRDTGELFF. For the CDR3, the DNA is TGTGCCAGCACCCCTTCCTGGGTTCGCGACACCGGGGAGCTGTTTTTT. V usage is TRBV11-2 and J usage is TRBJ2-2; D is uncertain. CDR3 length: 16 residues. CDR1 SGHAT and CDR2 FQNNGV come from the germline V gene. Trimming took off 7 bases at V and 3 bases at J, with 18 bases between the two ends.

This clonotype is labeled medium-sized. Written as DNA, the CDR3 is TGTGCCAGCAGAGGGCAGGGGTTATCCTACAATGAGCAGTTCTTC. The encoded protein is CASRGQGLSYNEQFF. This chain joins TRBV7-2 and TRBJ2-1; the D gene is possibly TRBD1 (6 bases). V lost 6 bases and J lost 1, with 13 bases in between. Germline V gene data show CDR1 as SGHTA and CDR2 as FQGNSA. The CDR3 contains 15 residues.

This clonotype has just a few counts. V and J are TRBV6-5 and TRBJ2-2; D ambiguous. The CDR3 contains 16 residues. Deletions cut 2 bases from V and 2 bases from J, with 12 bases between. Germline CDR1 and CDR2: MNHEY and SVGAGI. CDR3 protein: CASSYRVQTNTGELFF. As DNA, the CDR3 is TGTGCCAGCAGTTACAGAGTACAGACTAACACCGGGGAGCTGTTTTTT.

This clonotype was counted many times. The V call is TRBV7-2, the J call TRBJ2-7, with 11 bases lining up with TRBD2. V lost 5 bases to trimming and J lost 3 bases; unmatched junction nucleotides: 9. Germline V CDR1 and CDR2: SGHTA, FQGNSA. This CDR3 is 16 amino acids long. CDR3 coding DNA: TGTGCCAGCAGCCCAAGCACTAGCGGGGGCAACTACGAGCAGTACTTC. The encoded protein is CASSPSTSGGNYEQYF.

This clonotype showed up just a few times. The CDR3 DNA follows: TGTGCCAGCAGCTCAGGGTTTATGAGCGCCAAAAACATTCAGTACTTC. Translation: CASSSGFMSAKNIQYF. This chain links TRBV7-9 with TRBJ2-4; D perhaps matches TRBD1 (5 bases). Germline assignment: CDR1 SEHNR and CDR2 FQNEAQ (reference sequence). V lost 4 bases to trimming and J lost 1 base, with 14 bases between them. The CDR3 covers 16 residues. Full variable domain (rest looked up from reference TRBV7-9 and TRBJ2-4): DTGVSQNPRHKITKRGQNVTFRCDPISEHNRLYWYRQTLGQGPEFLTYFQNEAQLEKSRLLSDRFSAERPKGSFSTLEIQRTEQGDSAMYLCASSSGFMSAKNIQYFGAGTRLSVL.

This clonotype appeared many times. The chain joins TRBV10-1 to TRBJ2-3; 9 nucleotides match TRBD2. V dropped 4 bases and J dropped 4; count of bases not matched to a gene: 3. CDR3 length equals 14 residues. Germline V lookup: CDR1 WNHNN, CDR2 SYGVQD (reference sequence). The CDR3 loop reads CASSARGGADTQYF. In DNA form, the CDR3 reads TGCGCCAGCAGTGCGCGGGGGGGCGCAGATACGCAGTATTTT.

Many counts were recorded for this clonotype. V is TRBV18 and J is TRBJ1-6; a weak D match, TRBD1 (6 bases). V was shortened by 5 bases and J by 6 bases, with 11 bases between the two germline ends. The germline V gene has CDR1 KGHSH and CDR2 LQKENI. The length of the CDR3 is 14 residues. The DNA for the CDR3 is TGTGCCAGCTCATCGGACAGAGCTAATTCACCCCTCCACTTT. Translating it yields CASSSDRANSPLHF.